These 14 T cell receptor beta chains came from one sample sequenced in a study of cytomegalovirus exposure and HLA in healthy donors. Both 60 Vbeta primers and 13 Jbeta primers went into the PCR. TCRdb keeps only in-frame clones here, not all; method: immunoSEQ multiplex PCR. Of some 110,000 clones detected, around 78% appear once; the ten largest clones hold approximately 3.8%. Sequencing used PBMCs. Receptors were obtained from a middle-aged man in good health and CMV-seronegative.

The rearrangement uses TRBV7-9 and TRBJ1-1, with a tentative D call TRBD1 (6 bases). The CDR3 spans 14 residues. Germline CDR1 reads SEHNR; CDR2 reads FQNEAQ (reference sequence). Trimming removed 4 bases from V and 6 bases from J, with 15 bases in between. The CDR3 DNA is TGTGCCAGCAGCTACCGACAGGACAACGCTGAAGCTTTCTTT. The encoded protein is CASSYRQDNAEAFF.

The rearrangement uses TRBV2 and TRBJ2-1; 12 positions match TRBD2. CDR1 is SNHLY and CDR2 is FYNNEI in the germline V gene. The CDR3 totals 14 residues. The V segment lost 8 bases and the J segment 10 bases; nucleotides outside the gene matches: 9. The CDR3 sequence is CASRLAGGSGEQFF. For the CDR3, the DNA is TGTGCCAGCCGGCTAGCGGGGGGGTCTGGGGAGCAGTTCTTC.

The CDR3 loop is CASSEETGARETQYF. For the CDR3, the DNA is TGTGCCAGCAGCGAAGAGACAGGGGCCCGAGAGACCCAGTACTTC. This chain joins TRBV7-2 and TRBJ2-5; 8 bases fit TRBD1. Germline lookup yields CDR1 SGHTA and CDR2 FQGNSA. This CDR3 is 15 amino acids long. V was pared by 5 bases and J by 4 bases, with 9 bases of the junction left unmatched. Variable domain in full (rest from reference TRBV7-2 and TRBJ2-5): GAGVSQSPSNKVTEKGKDVELRCDPISGHTALYWYRQSLGQGLEFLIYFQGNSAPDKSGLPSDRFSAERTGGSVSTLTIQRTQQEDSAVYLCASSEETGARETQYFGPGTRLLVL.

The rearrangement links TRBV4-3 to TRBJ2-3; 12 bases match TRBD1. CDR3 length: 19 residues. Per germline, CDR1 LGHNA and CDR2 YSLEER. V trimming: 0 bases; J trimming: 3 bases; junction bases outside the gene matches: 10. CDR3 residues: CASSQDRTGTGGRTDTQYF. CDR3 nucleotide sequence: TGCGCCAGCAGCCAAGATCGTACCGGGACAGGGGGCAGGACAGATACGCAGTATTTT.

This chain uses TRBV14 with TRBJ1-1; 7 bases are shared with TRBD1. This CDR3 has 13 amino acids. The junction had 9 bases not matched to a gene; V was cut back by 6 bases and J by 8 bases. Germline V gives CDR1 SGHDN, CDR2 FVKESK. CDR3 bases: TGTGCCAGCAGACTAGACAGGGAGTCAGAAGCTTTCTTT. Its protein is CASRLDRESEAFF.

The chain is built from TRBV5-1 and TRBJ1-6; 9 bases are a match to TRBD1. V lost 3 bases and J lost 6; bases outside the gene matches: 7. The length of the CDR3 is 16 residues. Germline CDR1 SGHRS, CDR2 YFSETQ. CDR3 protein: CASSSAPGQGNSPLHF. In DNA form, the CDR3 reads TGCGCCAGCAGCTCGGCGCCGGGACAGGGTAATTCACCCCTCCACTTT.

V is TRBV7-2 and J is TRBJ2-1; D possibly corresponds to TRBD2 (5 bases). Trimming took off 0 bases at V and 7 bases at J, with 13 bases between the two ends. Germline assignment: CDR1 SGHTA and CDR2 FQGNSA. The CDR3 spans 15 residues. In DNA, the CDR3 is TGTGCCAGCAGCTTAGCGTACGGGGTGGGGAATGAGCAGTTCTTC. This gives the protein CASSLAYGVGNEQFF.

This clone was detected only a few times. This chain uses TRBV27 with TRBJ2-1; D remains unclear. Germline CDR1 is MNHEY and CDR2 is SMNVEV (reference sequence). This CDR3 has 13 residues. With 5 bases removed from V and 3 bases from J, the gap between germline ends came to 8 bases. CDR3 protein: CASSRLFYNEQFF. The CDR3 region has the DNA TGTGCCAGCAGTCGACTTTTCTACAATGAGCAGTTCTTC.

This clone appeared a few times. The chain combines TRBV11-1 with TRBJ1-1; 7 nucleotides match TRBD1. After removal of 5 bases from V and 6 bases from J, the junction contained 12 bases not matched to a gene. Germline-derived CDR1 and CDR2 are SGHAT and FQDESV (reference sequence). The CDR3 consists of 15 residues. The CDR3 DNA reads as TGTGCCAGCAGCAAACAGGGGAGTGGGACCGCTGAAGCTTTCTTT. Residues: CASSKQGSGTAEAFF.

The chain carries TRBV7-9 and TRBJ1-4; D possibly corresponds to TRBD1 (5 bases). CDR1 and CDR2 from the germline V gene are SEHNR and FQNEAQ (reference sequence). The V end lost 1 base, the J end lost 8 bases, and 11 bases lay between the germline ends. The CDR3 has 14 residues. The CDR3 reads CASSLGGQLEKLFF. DNA of the CDR3: TGTGCCAGCAGCTTAGGTGGACAACTAGAAAAACTGTTTTTT.

This clone appeared a few times. The chain recombines TRBV7-2 with TRBJ1-2, with a tentative D call TRBD1 (5 bases). From germline, CDR1 is SGHTA and CDR2 FQGNSA. This CDR3 has 15 amino acids. The ends were cut back, 1 base at V and 8 bases at J, with 17 bases in the middle. CDR3: CASSLGIEGARGYTF. CDR3 in DNA: TGTGCCAGCAGCTTAGGAATCGAAGGGGCAAGGGGCTACACCTTC.

This clone has a handful of counts. This chain connects TRBV7-9 to TRBJ2-3; D call uncertain. V was shortened by 4 bases and J by 1 base, with 9 bases between the two germline ends. Germline V gene sequence: CDR1 SEHNR, CDR2 FQNEAQ (reference sequence). The CDR3 covers 14 residues. The CDR3 protein is CASSSMIGTDTQYF. The DNA for the CDR3 is TGTGCCAGCAGCTCCATGATAGGCACAGATACGCAGTATTTT.

The chain recombines TRBV5-1 with TRBJ1-6; D gene uncertain. V was shortened by 2 bases and J by 7 bases, with 7 bases between the two germline ends. The CDR3 sequence is 13 residues long. Germline V gene lookup returns CDR1 SGHRS and CDR2 YFSETQ. CDR3 nucleotides: TGCGCCAGCAGCTTAGACGGGAATTCACCCCTCCACTTT. Translating it yields CASSLDGNSPLHF.

V and J are TRBV7-9 and TRBJ1-1; possible D gene TRBD1, 5 bases. Germline lookup yields CDR1 SEHNR and CDR2 FQNEAQ (reference sequence). V was trimmed by 5 bases and J by 8 bases, leaving 12 bases between them. The CDR3 is 12 amino acids. CDR3 coding DNA: TGTGCCAGCAGCCAGACAGTTATAGAAGCTTTCTTT. This translates into CASSQTVIEAFF. The full variable domain, its missing parts supplied by reference TRBV7-9 and TRBJ1-1, is DTGVSQNPRHKITKRGQNVTFRCDPISEHNRLYWYRQTLGQGPEFLTYFQNEAQLEKSRLLSDRFSAERPKGSFSTLEIQRTEQGDSAMYLCASSQTVIEAFFGQGTRLTVV.